This TCR beta chain was captured in a study of T cells after somatic rescue of genetic block. Looked up from germline, CDR1 is SGHTA and CDR2 is FQGTGA. The CDR3 length is 15 residues. With 5 bases removed from V and 0 bases from J, the gap between germline ends came to 11 bases. TCRdb's copy holds only in-frame clones and misses some; the assay was immunoSEQ multiplex PCR. The table lists approximately 100,000 clones, approximately 90% of them singletons. The clonotype was recovered from a woman between 18 and 30 years old. The V and J genes are TRBV7-3 and TRBJ2-1; D gene unclear. Sequences were obtained from peripheral blood mononuclear cells (PBMCs). The CDR3 reads CASSLNPSSYNEQFF. In DNA form, the CDR3 reads TGTGCCAGCAGCCTTAACCCGAGCTCCTACAATGAGCAGTTCTTC.